This TCR beta chain was recorded in a study of T cells after yellow fever vaccination. TCRdb passed the 5' RACE reads through MiXCR, listing each CDR3 protein once. The table records about 500,000 distinct CDR3 sequences, about a sixth of them present only once. Per the germline V gene, CDR1 is MDHEN and CDR2 is SYDVKM. J was trimmed by 0 bases and V by 7 bases; bases with no gene match: 9. This CDR3 spans 16 amino acids. The sequenced sample was PBMCs, obtained 5 days after the first yellow fever vaccination. The chain carries TRBV28 and TRBJ2-1; 7 bases align to TRBD2. The TCR comes from a man aged 18-30 years who received the YFV17D yellow fever vaccine. As DNA, the CDR3 is TGTGCCAGCAATCCCCAGCGGGAAAACTCCTACAATGAGCAGTTCTTC. It is translated as CASNPQRENSYNEQFF.